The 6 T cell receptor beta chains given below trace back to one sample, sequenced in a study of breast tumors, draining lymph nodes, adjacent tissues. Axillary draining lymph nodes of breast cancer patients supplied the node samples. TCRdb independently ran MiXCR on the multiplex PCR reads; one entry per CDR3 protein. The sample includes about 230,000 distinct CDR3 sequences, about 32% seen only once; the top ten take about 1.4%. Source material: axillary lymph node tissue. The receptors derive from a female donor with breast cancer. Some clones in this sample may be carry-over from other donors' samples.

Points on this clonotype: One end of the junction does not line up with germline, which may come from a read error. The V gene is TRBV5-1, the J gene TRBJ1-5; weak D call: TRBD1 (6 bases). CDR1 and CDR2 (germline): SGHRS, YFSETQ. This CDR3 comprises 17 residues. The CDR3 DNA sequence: TGTGCCAGCAGCTTAGCGGGCAGGGGATTTGGGAATCAGCCCCAGCATTTT. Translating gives CASSLAGRGFGNQPQHF.

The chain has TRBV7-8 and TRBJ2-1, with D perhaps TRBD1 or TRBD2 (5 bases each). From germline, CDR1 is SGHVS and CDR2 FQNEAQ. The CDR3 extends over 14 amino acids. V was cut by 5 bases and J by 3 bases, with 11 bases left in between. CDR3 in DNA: TGTGCCAGCAGCCGGGACCCTATCTACAATGAGCAGTTCTTC. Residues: CASSRDPIYNEQFF.

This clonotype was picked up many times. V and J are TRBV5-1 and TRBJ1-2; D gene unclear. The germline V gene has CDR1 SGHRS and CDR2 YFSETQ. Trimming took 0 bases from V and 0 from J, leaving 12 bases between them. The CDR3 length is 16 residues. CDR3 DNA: TGCGCCAGCAGCTTGGGGATTCTAGGGACTAACTATGGCTACACCTTC. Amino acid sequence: CASSLGILGTNYGYTF.

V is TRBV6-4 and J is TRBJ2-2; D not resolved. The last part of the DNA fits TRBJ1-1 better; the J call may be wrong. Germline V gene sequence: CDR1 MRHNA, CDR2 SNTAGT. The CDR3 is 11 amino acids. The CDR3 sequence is CASGQVGEAFF. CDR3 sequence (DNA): TGTGCCAGCGGCCAAGTCGGGGAAGCTTTCTTT.

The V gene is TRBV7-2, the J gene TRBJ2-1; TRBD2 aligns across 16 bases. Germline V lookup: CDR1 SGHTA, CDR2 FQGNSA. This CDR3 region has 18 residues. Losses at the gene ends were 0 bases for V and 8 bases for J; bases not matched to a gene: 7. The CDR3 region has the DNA TGTGCCAGCAGCTTAGCTTGGGGACTAGCGGGAGGGCCCGATGAGCAGTTCTTC. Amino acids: CASSLAWGLAGGPDEQFF.

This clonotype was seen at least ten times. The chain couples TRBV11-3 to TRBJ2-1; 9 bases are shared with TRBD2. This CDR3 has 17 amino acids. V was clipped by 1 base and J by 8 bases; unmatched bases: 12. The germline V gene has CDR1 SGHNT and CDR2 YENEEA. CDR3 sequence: CASSLVLSGSRSYEQFF. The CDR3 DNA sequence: TGTGCCAGCAGCTTAGTCCTTAGCGGGAGTAGATCCTATGAGCAGTTCTTC. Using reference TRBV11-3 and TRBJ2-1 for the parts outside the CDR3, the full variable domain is EAGVVQSPRYKIIEKKQPVAFWCNPISGHNTLYWYLQNLGQGPELLIRYENEEAVDDSQLPKDRFSAERLKGVDSTLKIQPAELGDSAVYLCASSLVLSGSRSYEQFFGPGTRLTVL.